The T cell receptor beta chain described here comes from a study of blood T cell repertoires in COVID-19. Across the whole study: Collection of acute and convalescent COVID-19 samples took place in the United States, Italy and Spain. Sources were T cells, B-cell-depleted T cells, or PBMCs; the material itself was cDNA or gDNA.

As originally analysed: Amplification with reference gene primers provided the estimates of nucleated cell counts. Assay: immunoSEQ multiplex PCR; the TCRdb copy retains only in-frame clones and omits some. D and trimming come from the DNA, and the V and J calls and clone size come from that table. Of 120,000 or so clones listed, about nine tenths are singletons. There are 14 residues in the CDR3. The V end was cut by 5 bases, the J end by 1 base, with 11 bases between. Germline CDR1 reads LNHDA; CDR2 reads SQIVND (reference sequence). The genes are TRBV19 and TRBJ1-2; no clear D gene. Specimen: peripheral blood. The source is a human donor in a cohort sampled during active COVID-19. CDR3 residues: CASSPRGDNYGYTF. In DNA, the CDR3 is TGTGCCAGTAGTCCCCGCGGAGATAACTATGGCTACACCTTC.